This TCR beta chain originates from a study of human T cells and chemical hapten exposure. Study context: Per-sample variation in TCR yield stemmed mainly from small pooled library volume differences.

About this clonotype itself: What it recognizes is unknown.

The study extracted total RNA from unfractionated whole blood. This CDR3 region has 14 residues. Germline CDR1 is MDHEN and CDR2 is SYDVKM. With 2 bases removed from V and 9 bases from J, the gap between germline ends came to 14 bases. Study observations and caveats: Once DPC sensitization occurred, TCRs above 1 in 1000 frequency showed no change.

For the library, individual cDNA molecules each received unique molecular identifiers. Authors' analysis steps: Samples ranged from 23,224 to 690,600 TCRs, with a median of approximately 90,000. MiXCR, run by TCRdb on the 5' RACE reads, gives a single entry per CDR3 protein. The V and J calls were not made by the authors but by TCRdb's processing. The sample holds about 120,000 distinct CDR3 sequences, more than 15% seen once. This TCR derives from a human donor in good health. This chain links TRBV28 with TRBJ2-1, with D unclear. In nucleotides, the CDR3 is TGTGCCAGCAGTTTAATCCGAGCTGGTGTTGAGCAGTTCTTC. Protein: CASSLIRAGVEQFF.